This TCR beta chain was observed in a study of blood T cell repertoires in COVID-19 (dated by TCRdb to 2019 to 2021). Notes on the research overall: Collaborator samples came from the United States, Italy and Spain and covered acute and convalescent phases of COVID-19. The material from the prospective study consisted of cDNA or gDNA derived from T cells, B-cell-depleted T cells, or PBMCs. The dataset comprised deeply sampled blood TCRbeta repertoires from subjects exposed to, actively infected with, or recovered from COVID-19. The repertoires were released in a freely available public database meant as a resource for research on the immune response to SARS-CoV-2. The samples were drawn from two sources: the first 160 participants of the ongoing ImmuneRACE study, and 950 to 1,500 subjects contributed by 6 global collaborators. The sample metadata nearly always contained a de-identified subject ID, COVID-19 status, age in years and sex. Where available, HLA class I and class II types were obtained from metadata supplied by the sample provider rather than from assay-based typing.

On this clone: It lacks a known antigen. No much larger clonotype is one base removed from it; base qualities were not supplied.

Whole blood was collected in K2EDTA tubes by collaborating institutions according to the institutions' own protocols. Collaborator samples were shipped for TCRbeta analysis as frozen whole blood, isolated PBMCs, or DNA extracted from either sample type. TCRbeta CDR3 regions were amplified from genomic DNA using the immunoSEQ Assay, a bias-controlled multiplex PCR. The published analysis was carried out like this. The number of nucleated cells in each sample was estimated by amplification of reference gene primers within the assay. To quantify the absolute abundance of each unique TCRbeta CDR3 rearrangement, sequence reads were collapsed and filtered. For each sample, productive Simpson clonality was calculated by taking the square root of Simpson's diversity index across productive rearrangements. The immuneACCESS repertoire file appears here via TCRdb, limited to in-frame rearrangements. These files lack a portion of the clones; in checked studies, under half of the deficit traces to unresolved V genes, and the cause of the others is not known. V, J and clone size are those of that table, while D and trimming were read from the DNA. This sample has 140,000 or so clones in its table, and 75% to 90% of those were observed once. Around 5% of the sample goes to the ten largest clones.

Results the study describes overall, beyond this receptor: The quantity of clinical and demographic metadata differed by source and by participant and was supplied without curation.

The sequenced sample was peripheral blood. The TCR was taken from a human donor in a cohort sampled during active COVID-19.

The base sequence is TGTGCTCTGGACGAGTCCCACGAGGGTCTCGGAAACACCATATATTTT. This codes for CALDESHEGLGNTIYF. The sequence links TRBV2 to TRBJ1-3, with no confidently assigned D gene. In the germline V gene, CDR1 corresponds to SNHLY and CDR2 to FYNNEI. Inclusive of the bounding cysteine and phenylalanine, the CDR3 is 16 residues long. Only CDR3 DNA is held: 48 bases, read in frame from base 1.